This TCR beta chain was recovered during a study of T cell responses to AZD1222 COVID-19 vaccine. On this clone itself: What it binds is not known.

Findings of the study overall: Spike-specific TCR breadth and depth both grew after two AZD1222 doses. Regions 160-218 and 743-854 dominated among vaccine-associated CD4 TCRs spanning spike. The donor group comprised mostly white British people and more females; the analysis possibly underestimated clonal diversity.

The V end lost 1 base, the J end lost 3 bases, and 15 bases lay between the germline ends. The CDR3 has 16 residues. Per germline, CDR1 SGHTA and CDR2 FQGNSA. Assay used: immunoSEQ multiplex PCR; TCRdb lists only in-frame clones, some missing. The sample holds 150,000 or so clones, around 88% seen once. The genes are TRBV7-2 and TRBJ1-2; tentatively, D is TRBD1 (5 bases). This TCR was recovered from an adult in good health. The source material was peripheral blood, sampled on day 0 of MenACWY control vaccination. CDR3 nucleotides: TGTGCCAGCAGCTTAGTTGGCGGTGGGGGAGACTATGGCTACACCTTC. Translation gives CASSLVGGGGDYGYTF.